This entry lists 11 T cell receptor beta chains sequenced from one sample in a study of cytomegalovirus exposure and HLA in healthy donors. Primers included in the PCR were 60 Vbeta and 13 Jbeta primers. Only in-frame clones appear in the TCRdb table, and some are missing; sequencing was by immunoSEQ multiplex PCR. The sample consists of 100,000 to 150,000 clones, about four fifths of them appearing once. Sequencing input: PBMCs. The origin of the receptors is a man under 40 in good health and CMV-seronegative.

This clone was found a few times. The chain uses TRBV28 and TRBJ1-1, with D hard to call. This CDR3 has 17 amino acids. CDR1 and CDR2 from the germline V gene are MDHEN and SYDVKM. V shed 3 bases and J shed 1 base, with 18 bases lying between them. CDR3 amino acids: CASSLRGGRGPNTEAFF. In DNA, the CDR3 is TGTGCCAGCAGTTTGAGAGGCGGCCGAGGGCCGAACACTGAAGCTTTCTTT.

The rearrangement joins TRBV28 to TRBJ2-3; 11 bases fit TRBD2. Trimming removed 5 bases from V and 1 base from J; junction bases left unmatched: 2. The CDR3 consists of 15 residues. The V gene's germline CDR1 is MDHEN and CDR2 SYDVKM. In nucleotides, the CDR3 is TGTGCCAGCAGTCTAGCGGGAGGCCGCACAGATACGCAGTATTTT. It codes for CASSLAGGRTDTQYF.

The gene calls are TRBV19 and TRBJ1-2, with TRBD1 identical over 7 bases. Looked up from germline, CDR1 is LNHDA and CDR2 is SQIVND (reference sequence). CDR3 length: 16 residues. With 7 bases clipped from V and 4 bases from J, the junction kept 15 bases outside the gene matches. Here the CDR3 reads CASTIWGQQFFYGYTF. CDR3 nucleotide sequence: TGTGCCAGTACCATATGGGGACAGCAATTCTTCTATGGCTACACCTTC.

This chain links TRBV7-6 with TRBJ2-7; 8 nucleotides agree with TRBD1. The junction had 13 bases not matched to a gene; V was cut back by 4 bases and J by 5 bases. Germline V CDR1 and CDR2: SGHVS, FNYEAQ. The CDR3 consists of 16 residues. The CDR3 sequence: CASSSLLDRDEDEQYF. The CDR3 DNA is TGTGCCAGCAGCTCGTTATTGGACAGGGATGAAGACGAGCAGTACTTC.

This chain links TRBV9 with TRBJ2-3; unclear D gene. V was trimmed by 0 bases and J by 2 bases, leaving 7 bases between them. This CDR3 is built from 14 residues. Germline CDR1 and CDR2: SGDLS and YYNGEE. The CDR3 DNA is TGTGCCAGCAGCGTAGCCCCAATCACAGATACGCAGTATTTT. It translates to CASSVAPITDTQYF.

The J gene is TRBJ2-2, the V gene TRBV5-1; possible D gene TRBD1, 7 bases. CDR1 and CDR2 from the germline V gene are SGHRS and YFSETQ. Trimming stripped 3 bases from V and 1 base from J, with 13 bases between. The CDR3 sequence is 16 residues long. CDR3 sequence reads: CASSSGGGQNTGELFF. The CDR3 nucleotides are TGCGCCAGCAGCTCAGGAGGGGGCCAGAACACCGGGGAGCTGTTTTTT. Based on the CDR3 plus reference TRBV5-1 and TRBJ2-2, the full variable domain is KAGVTQTPRYLIKTRGQQVTLSCSPISGHRSVSWYQQTPGQGLQFLFEYFSETQRNKGNFPGRFSGRQFSNSRSEMNVSTLELGDSALYLCASSSGGGQNTGELFFGEGSRLTVL.

The genes are TRBV29-1 and TRBJ1-1; TRBD1 agrees at 7 bases. This CDR3 region has 14 residues. Trimming at V came to 7 bases and at J to 5 bases, leaving 13 bases not matched to a gene. Germline CDR1 and CDR2: SQVTM and ANQGSEA. Here the CDR3 reads CSARGPGGGTEAFF. CDR3 coding DNA: TGCAGCGCTCGTGGGCCAGGGGGAGGAACTGAAGCTTTCTTT.

V gene TRBV19 combines with J gene TRBJ1-4; 7 positions agree with TRBD1. CDR1 and CDR2 (germline): LNHDA, SQIVND (reference sequence). The CDR3 is 14 residues long. V trimming: 5 bases; J trimming: 2 bases; junction bases outside the gene matches: 2. CDR3 bases: TGTGCCAGTAGTTTCAGGGGGACTAATGAAAAACTGTTTTTT. Its translation: CASSFRGTNEKLFF.

The gene calls are TRBV11-2 and TRBJ2-1; TRBD1 is a possible D gene (5 bases). Germline values: CDR1 SGHAT, CDR2 FQNNGV. V shed 5 bases and J shed 9 bases, with 8 bases lying between them. The CDR3 loop spans 11 amino acids. DNA for the CDR3: TGTGCCAGCAGCCTTAGGGGTGAGCAGTTCTTC. Protein sequence: CASSLRGEQFF.

The chain employs TRBV4-1 and TRBJ2-5; 9 bases are shared with TRBD2. Germline lookup yields CDR1 MGHRA and CDR2 YSYEKL. J gave up 4 bases and V 0 bases, and 6 bases lay outside the gene matches. The CDR3 is made up of 16 amino acids. CDR3 amino acids: CASSQDRPSGIETQYF. The CDR3 nucleotides are TGCGCCAGCAGCCAAGATCGTCCTAGCGGGATAGAGACCCAGTACTTC.

The chain carries TRBV19 and TRBJ2-5, with 13 bases fitting TRBD2. Germline lookup yields CDR1 LNHDA and CDR2 SQIVND (reference sequence). The CDR3 totals 16 residues. V was clipped by 4 bases and J by 11 bases; unmatched bases: 13. CDR3 loop: CASSTWTSGSSGEQYF. CDR3 in DNA: TGTGCCAGTAGTACATGGACTAGCGGGAGTTCGGGTGAGCAGTACTTC.